This T cell receptor (beta chain) was profiled in a study of cytomegalovirus exposure and HLA in healthy donors. General study points: Evidence from a later analysis indicated that most CMV-associated TCR beta chains looked HLA-restricted. An analysis that was carried out later associated 16,951 TCR beta sequences with HLA alleles at 0.05 false discovery rate.

It was with 60 Vbeta and 13 Jbeta primers that the PCR ran. Only in-frame clones appear in the TCRdb table, and some are missing; sequencing was by immunoSEQ multiplex PCR. The table records about 190,000 clones, 75% to 90% of them present only once. CDR3 length equals 16 residues. Germline V gives CDR1 SEHNR, CDR2 FQNEAQ (reference sequence). A word on this clone: Its antigen is still unknown. At one of its ends the junction is not consistent with the germline gene, which may arise from a read error.

Sequencing was carried out using PBMCs. The origin of this receptor is a woman between 45 and 60 years old in good health and CMV-seropositive. The V call is TRBV7-9, the J call TRBJ2-5; TRBD2 matches at 8 bases. The DNA of the CDR3 is TGTTCCAGCAGCTTCGGGAGGGATACAAGAGGAGATACCCAGTACTTC. As protein: CSSSFGRDTRGDTQYF.